This is a list of T cell receptor beta chains from one sample in a study of shared clonotypes between healthy human individuals. Profiled with immunoSEQ multiplex PCR; TCRdb holds only in-frame clones, not every one. The profile shows some 1,900,000 clones, around 96% of them singletons. The sample consisted of naive CD8+ T cells sorted from blood. All receptors come from a man aged 18 to 30 in good health. Both conserved end residues are part of each CDR3. The D gene is left open where the match is weak. The size entry is marked missing in some rows and otherwise reads once, few, many or a size class.

v_gene	j_gene	d_gene	abundance	CDR3aa	CDR3nt
TRBV28	TRBJ2-7	TRBD2	.	CASSFMGGGAFYEQYF	TGTGCCAGCAGTTTTATGGGCGGGGGGGCCTTCTACGAGCAGTACTTC
TRBV28	TRBJ1-2	.	.	CASSAQGSGGYTF	TGTGCCAGCAGTGCGCAGGGATCGGGTGGCTACACCTTC
TRBV5-1	TRBJ1-2	TRBD1	.	CASTGQGAGYTF	TGCGCCAGCACCGGACAGGGGGCTGGGTACACCTTC
TRBV13	TRBJ2-2	.	.	CASSPEDAGELFF	TGTGCCAGCAGCCCAGAGGACGCCGGGGAGCTGTTTTTT
TRBV2	TRBJ2-7	.	.	CARGTRSYEQYF	TGTGCCAGAGGGACACGGTCTTACGAGCAGTACTTC
TRBV19	TRBJ1-5	.	.	CASSIGGNRVDQPQHF	TGTGCCAGTAGTATAGGTGGTAACAGGGTGGATCAGCCCCAGCATTTT
TRBV9	TRBJ2-7	TRBD2	.	CASSVGTSVNYEQYF	TGTGCCAGCAGCGTAGGGACTAGCGTCAACTACGAGCAGTACTTC
TRBV7-6	TRBJ2-1	.	.	CASSAGTNYNEQFF	TGTGCCAGCAGCGCCGGGACAAATTACAATGAGCAGTTCTTC
TRBV7-9	TRBJ1-6	.	.	CASSLDGFGEYSPLHF	TGTGCCAGCAGCTTAGATGGGTTTGGGGAGTATTCACCCCTCCACTTT
TRBV13	TRBJ2-5	.	.	CASSLSGLGETQYF	TGTGCCAGCAGCTTATCGGGGCTAGGAGAGACCCAGTACTTC
TRBV6-5	TRBJ1-1	.	.	CASSTTGMNTEAFF	TGTGCCAGCAGTACTACAGGGATGAACACTGAAGCTTTCTTT
TRBV6-5	TRBJ1-1	.	.	CASSPGTEAFF	TGTGCCAGCAGCCCCGGGACAGAAGCTTTCTTT
TRBV30	TRBJ2-2	.	.	CAWSGYPNTGELFF	TGTGCCTGGAGTGGGTATCCCAACACCGGGGAGCTGTTTTTT
TRBV6-6	TRBJ2-3	.	.	CASTRVRVGADTQYF	TGTGCCAGCACCAGGGTAAGAGTAGGCGCAGATACGCAGTATTTT
TRBV19	TRBJ2-7	.	.	CASKGRDVSYEQYF	TGTGCCAGTAAGGGCAGGGACGTCAGCTACGAGCAGTACTTC
TRBV19	TRBJ2-2	.	once	CASSTLKGLGDTGELFF	TGTGCCAGTAGTACCTTGAAAGGTCTTGGGGACACCGGGGAGCTGTTTTTT
TRBV19	TRBJ1-2	.	.	CASSMQGPGYTF	TGTGCCAGTAGTATGCAGGGACCTGGCTACACCTTC
TRBV6-5	TRBJ2-1	.	.	CASSYSSGTYNEQFF	TGTGCCAGCAGTTACTCGAGCGGTACCTACAATGAGCAGTTCTTC
TRBV27	TRBJ1-2	.	.	CASSLGGYYGYTF	TGTGCCAGCAGTTTAGGGGGTTACTATGGCTACACCTTC
TRBV21-1	TRBJ1-2	.	.	CASSKDRTLSSYGYTF	TGTGCCAGCAGCAAAGACCGGACACTCAGTTCTTATGGCTACACCTTC
TRBV6-6	TRBJ1-5	.	.	CASSYLGVDQPQHF	TGTGCCAGCAGTTACTTGGGGGTAGATCAGCCCCAGCATTTT
TRBV2	TRBJ2-5	TRBD2	.	CASSGLWVAGDGETQYF	TGTGCCAGCAGTGGGTTGTGGGTAGCGGGGGACGGGGAGACCCAGTACTTC
TRBV7-9	TRBJ2-3	.	.	CASTDPRGPTDTQYF	TGTGCCAGCACCGACCCCCGCGGACCTACAGATACGCAGTATTTT
TRBV7-9	TRBJ2-1	.	.	CASSEPGFDNEQFF	TGTGCCAGCAGCGAACCCGGGTTCGACAATGAGCAGTTCTTC
TRBV28	TRBJ1-6	.	.	CASSLGGTSSPLHF	TGTGCCAGCAGTTTAGGGGGGACATCTTCACCCCTCCACTTT
TRBV5-1	TRBJ2-7	.	.	CASSLAQGQNHEQYF	TGCGCCAGCAGCTTGGCCCAGGGTCAAAACCACGAGCAGTACTTC
TRBV27	TRBJ1-5	.	.	CASRFYQPQHF	TGTGCCAGCAGGTTCTATCAGCCCCAGCATTTT